The rows below give T cell receptor beta chains drawn from one sample of a study of cytomegalovirus exposure and HLA in healthy donors. Assay: immunoSEQ multiplex PCR; the TCRdb copy retains only in-frame clones and omits some. The sample gives about 120,000 clones, roughly 80% of which show up once; 20% is in the top ten. The material sequenced was PBMCs. The receptors here all came from a man aged 18 to 30 in good health and CMV-seropositive. CDR3s include the opening cysteine and the closing phenylalanine or tryptophan. The D gene is left open where the match is weak. Rows may omit the clone size; those that give it use once, few, many or a size class.

>TRBV19|TRBD1|TRBJ1-1|once
CASSGQGNTEAFF
TGTGCCAGTAGCGGACAGGGCAACACTGAAGCTTTCTTT
>TRBV28|.|TRBJ1-5|.
CASTQGHLGFQPQHF
TGTGCCAGCACACAAGGACATTTGGGGTTTCAGCCCCAGCATTTT
>TRBV18|.|TRBJ1-1|.
CASSLVGGTMNTEAFF
TGTGCCAGCTCACTCGTCGGGGGGACGATGAACACTGAAGCTTTCTTT
>TRBV2|TRBD2|TRBJ2-1|.
CASRGDGGAYNEQFF
TGTGCCAGCAGGGGCGACGGGGGGGCCTACAATGAGCAGTTCTTC
>TRBV7-2|.|TRBJ2-1|.
CASSFLGVHDEQFF
TGTGCCAGCAGCTTCCTAGGGGTTCACGATGAGCAGTTCTTC
>TRBV6-5|.|TRBJ1-1|.
CASSRRVPNTEAFF
TGTGCCAGCAGTCGCAGGGTACCGAACACTGAAGCTTTCTTT
>TRBV7-8|.|TRBJ2-5|once
CASSLIVGGTGETQYF
TGTGCCAGCAGCTTAATAGTAGGGGGAACGGGTGAGACCCAGTACTTC
>TRBV9|TRBD2|TRBJ2-1|.
CASSKSTGLAAWDLYNEQFF
TGTGCCAGCAGCAAAAGTACGGGACTAGCGGCATGGGACCTTTACAATGAGCAGTTCTTC
>TRBV19|.|TRBJ1-1|few
CASSIDREAFF
TGTGCCAGTAGTATCGATCGGGAAGCTTTCTTT
>TRBV18|.|TRBJ1-2|once
CASSRSQGTGGYTF
TGTGCCAGCTCAAGATCCCAGGGGACGGGAGGCTACACCTTC
>TRBV6-5|TRBD2|TRBJ2-1|.
CASSWGGYNEQFF
TGTGCCAGCAGTTGGGGGGGGTACAATGAGCAGTTCTTC
>TRBV13|.|TRBJ1-6|.
CASSLVKYNSPLHF
TGTGCCAGCAGCTTAGTAAAATATAATTCACCCCTCCACTTT
>TRBV19|TRBD1|TRBJ1-1|.
CASRLQGIFDGNTEAFF
TGTGCCAGTAGGCTACAGGGGATCTTCGATGGGAACACTGAAGCTTTCTTT
>TRBV19|TRBD1|TRBJ1-6|.
CASTLTGLLDSPLHF
TGTGCCAGTACCCTGACAGGGTTGTTGGATTCACCCCTCCACTTT
>TRBV2|TRBD1|TRBJ2-2|.
CASRPGTGVSSTGELFF
TGTGCCAGCAGGCCCGGGACAGGGGTTTCGAGCACCGGGGAGCTGTTTTTT
>TRBV18|.|TRBJ1-1|.
CASSPGGAEAFF
TGTGCCAGCTCACCGGGAGGTGCCGAAGCTTTCTTT
>TRBV4-1|TRBD1|TRBJ1-1|.
CASSQAGGLMGGTEAFF
TGCGCCAGCAGCCAGGCAGGGGGGCTCATGGGAGGCACTGAAGCTTTCTTT
>TRBV10-2|.|TRBJ1-5|few
CASGLRSNQPQHF
TGCGCCAGCGGGCTTCGAAGCAATCAGCCCCAGCATTTT
>TRBV29-1|.|TRBJ1-2|.
CSVEDSSRKDGYTF
TGCAGCGTTGAAGATAGCAGTAGAAAAGATGGCTACACCTTC
>TRBV6-5|.|TRBJ1-3|.
CASRPGHLSGNTIYF
TGTGCCAGCAGACCGGGACACCTCTCTGGAAACACCATATATTTT
>TRBV6-1|TRBD2|TRBJ2-1|.
CASSDLGGTYNEQFF
TGTGCCAGCAGTGACCTGGGGGGGACCTACAATGAGCAGTTCTTC
>TRBV14|.|TRBJ2-7|.
CASSQGPQRILYEQYF
TGTGCCAGCAGCCAAGGTCCGCAGCGCATCCTCTACGAGCAGTACTTC
>TRBV7-8|TRBD2|TRBJ2-7|once
CAGGGPYEQYF
TGTGCCGGCGGGGGACCATACGAGCAGTACTTC
>TRBV5-8|TRBD1|TRBJ1-5|.
CASSRIRQGSNQPQHF
TGTGCCAGCAGCCGAATCCGACAGGGGAGCAATCAGCCCCAGCATTTT
>TRBV29-1|.|TRBJ1-5|.
CSALFSGNQPQHF
TGCAGCGCCCTTTTTTCGGGCAATCAGCCCCAGCATTTT
>TRBV29-1|.|TRBJ1-1|.
CSDGTGPIMNTEAFF
TGCAGCGACGGAACAGGGCCCATAATGAACACTGAAGCTTTCTTT
>TRBV5-1|.|TRBJ1-2|.
CASSPEQGKFYGYTF
TGCGCCAGCAGCCCTGAGCAGGGAAAATTTTATGGCTACACCTTC
>TRBV19|.|TRBJ1-1|.
CASSTGGPTMNTEAFF
TGTGCCAGTAGTACGGGGGGTCCCACTATGAACACTGAAGCTTTCTTT
>TRBV5-4|.|TRBJ2-1|.
CASSGFTDSADHYNEQFF
TGTGCCAGCAGCGGCTTTACCGATAGCGCCGACCACTACAATGAGCAGTTCTTC
>TRBV13|.|TRBJ2-5|.
CASSLFDRQETQYF
TGTGCCAGCAGCTTATTTGACAGACAAGAGACCCAGTACTTC
>TRBV10-3|.|TRBJ2-2|.
CAISAVSNTGELFF
TGTGCCATCAGTGCCGTCAGTAACACCGGGGAGCTGTTTTTT
>TRBV19|.|TRBJ2-5|.
CASSPGRIQETQYF
TGTGCCAGTAGTCCTGGGAGGATCCAAGAGACCCAGTACTTC
>TRBV6-5|.|TRBJ2-3|.
CASTPGPRTDTQYF
TGTGCCAGCACCCCAGGGCCCCGCACAGATACGCAGTATTTT
>TRBV15|TRBD1|TRBJ2-6|.
CATSITGEGANVLTF
TGTGCCACCAGCATCACAGGGGAAGGGGCCAACGTCCTGACTTTC
>TRBV19|.|TRBJ2-2|once
CASSLPGQKLTGELFF
TGTGCCAGTAGCTTACCGGGTCAGAAACTCACCGGGGAGCTGTTTTTT
>TRBV4-2|TRBD2|TRBJ2-7|.
CASSHVLAGDTYEQYF
TGTGCCAGCAGCCATGTACTAGCGGGGGACACCTACGAGCAGTACTTC